Presented here are 24 T cell receptor beta chains from one specimen sequenced in a study of CD8 T cells in Susac syndrome. A quantity of roughly 0.5 to 1 ug RNA underwent reverse transcription using random hexamers. MiXCR was run by TCRdb on the immunoSEQ multiplex PCR reads, yielding one entry per CDR3 protein. The top ten clones hold roughly 0.62% of a sample with 75,000 to 95,000 distinct CDR3 sequences, approximately 96% of them seen once. The source material was CD8+ T cells from PBMCs. Every receptor here comes from a human donor with Susac syndrome.

CDR3 amino acids: CASSLGRDDTF. The CDR3, as DNA: TGTGCCAGCAGCCTAGGGAGGGACGACACCTTC. The gene calls are TRBV5-6 and TRBJ1-2; perhaps TRBD1 as D (5 bases). The CDR3 consists of 11 residues. Trimming pared 4 bases from V and 12 bases from J, leaving 13 bases between. Germline lookup yields CDR1 SGHDT and CDR2 YYEEEE.

This clonotype was counted once. The V and J genes are TRBV7-9 and TRBJ1-1; D is ambiguous. V dropped 5 bases and J dropped 2 bases, with 12 bases sitting between them. The CDR3 runs 14 residues. Per the germline V gene, CDR1 is SEHNR and CDR2 is FQNEAQ (reference sequence). DNA of the CDR3: TGTGCCAGCAGCCGGGAGGCAGACAACACTGAAGCTTTCTTT. This translates into CASSREADNTEAFF. Full variable domain (remainder filled in from reference TRBV7-9 and TRBJ1-1): DTGVSQNPRHKITKRGQNVTFRCDPISEHNRLYWYRQTLGQGPEFLTYFQNEAQLEKSRLLSDRFSAERPKGSFSTLEIQRTEQGDSAMYLCASSREADNTEAFFGQGTRLTVV.

The V call is TRBV9, the J call TRBJ1-2, with D possibly TRBD1 on 6 matching bases. CDR1 is SGDLS, CDR2 YYNGEE, per germline. The CDR3 extends over 16 amino acids. Trimming stripped 0 bases from V and 3 bases from J, with 15 bases between. CDR3 bases: TGTGCCAGCAGCGTAGAAGGGGACACATCTTACTATGGCTACACCTTC. This codes for CASSVEGDTSYYGYTF.

The chain employs TRBV4-3 and TRBJ1-1; 9 nucleotides match TRBD1. Germline lookup yields CDR1 LGHNA and CDR2 YSLEER. Unmatched junction bases numbered 1, after V lost 3 bases and J lost 2 bases. This CDR3 contains 14 residues. CDR3 sequence (DNA): TGCGCCAGCAGCCAGGGACAGGGAAACACTGAAGCTTTCTTT. Residues: CASSQGQGNTEAFF.

The rearrangement links TRBV4-1 to TRBJ2-7; TRBD1 is a possible D gene (6 bases). The germline V gene has CDR1 MGHRA and CDR2 YSYEKL. The V end lost 2 bases, the J end lost 3 bases, and 11 bases lay between the germline ends. This CDR3 is 14 amino acids long. The CDR3 reads CASSQTQGHYEQYF. CDR3 nucleotide sequence: TGCGCCAGCAGCCAAACCCAGGGGCACTACGAGCAGTACTTC.

The chain uses TRBV6-5 and TRBJ1-1; D is perhaps TRBD1 (6 bases). Trimming removed 6 bases at V and 7 bases at J, with 21 bases between. In germline, CDR1 is MNHEY, CDR2 SVGAGI. The CDR3 runs to 15 residues. CDR3 DNA sequence: TGTGCCAGCAGACTACAGGGTTTTGGGGGGGTTGAAGCTTTCTTT. Its protein is CASRLQGFGGVEAFF.

The chain links TRBV20-1 to TRBJ2-1; D gene uncertain. CDR1 is DFQATT, CDR2 SNEGSKA, per germline (reference sequence). The CDR3 spans 13 residues. The ends were cut back, 3 bases at V and 0 bases at J, with 6 bases in the middle. The CDR3 nucleotides read TGCAGTGCTAGGCCTAGCTCCTACAATGAGCAGTTCTTC. Encoded protein: CSARPSSYNEQFF.

The J gene is TRBJ2-7, the V gene TRBV20-1; D possibly matches TRBD1 or TRBD2 (5 bases each). The CDR3 consists of 18 residues. V gave up 2 bases and J gave up 0 bases, with 23 bases separating them. The germline gives CDR1 DFQATT, CDR2 SNEGSKA (reference sequence). The CDR3 DNA is TGCAGTGCTAGATCCCTCCTTCGGGGACCAAAGGGCTCCTACGAGCAGTACTTC. Translating it yields CSARSLLRGPKGSYEQYF.

This clonotype was detected only once. The chain carries TRBV28 and TRBJ1-1, with D tentatively TRBD1 (5 bases). This CDR3 region has 13 residues. Trimming removed 8 bases from V and 3 bases from J, with 13 bases in between. Germline assignment: CDR1 MDHEN and CDR2 SYDVKM. As DNA, the CDR3 is TGTGCCAGCGCCTCCGGGGGGTACACTGAAGCTTTCTTT. Its protein product is CASASGGYTEAFF. Based on the CDR3 plus reference TRBV28 and TRBJ1-1, the full variable domain is DVKVTQSSRYLVKRTGEKVFLECVQDMDHENMFWYRQDPGLGLRLIYFSYDVKMKEKGDIPEGYSVSREKKERFSLILESASTNQTSMYLCASASGGYTEAFFGQGTRLTVV.

The V call is TRBV19, the J call TRBJ2-1; D gene ambiguous. V lost 3 bases and J 0 bases, leaving 9 bases between the germline ends. CDR1 and CDR2 from the germline V gene are LNHDA and SQIVND (reference sequence). CDR3 size: 15 residues. For the CDR3, the DNA is TGTGCCAGTAGTATTGACCTGAGCTCCTACAATGAGCAGTTCTTC. Its translation is CASSIDLSSYNEQFF.

This rearrangement joins TRBV20-1 to TRBJ2-3, with 9 bases that match TRBD1. The CDR3 sequence is 15 residues long. The trim removed 6 bases at V and 2 bases at J, leaving 9 bases unmatched. In germline, CDR1 is DFQATT, CDR2 SNEGSKA (reference sequence). CDR3 nucleotides: TGCAGTGCAGGGTGGGACAGGGATAACACAGATACGCAGTATTTT. Translated: CSAGWDRDNTDTQYF.

The rearrangement joins TRBV20-1 to TRBJ1-2; D gene ambiguous. Between the trimmed V and J ends, which lost 4 bases and 1 base, there was a span of 10 bases. Germline assignment: CDR1 DFQATT and CDR2 SNEGSKA (reference sequence). The CDR3 covers 13 residues. The CDR3 DNA reads TGCAGTGCTATAAAGGACTTTAACTATGGCTACACCTTC. Amino acids: CSAIKDFNYGYTF.

The J gene is TRBJ1-3, the V gene TRBV20-1; D is unclear. Germline assignment: CDR1 DFQATT and CDR2 SNEGSKA (reference sequence). V shed 0 bases and J shed 0 bases, with 9 bases lying between them. The CDR3 consists of 15 residues. This CDR3 reads CSAREVTSSGNTIYF. In DNA, the CDR3 is TGCAGTGCTAGAGAGGTCACGAGCTCTGGAAACACCATATATTTT.

V and J are TRBV5-4 and TRBJ2-3, with D possibly called TRBD1 or TRBD2 (5 bases each). Germline V gene lookup returns CDR1 SGHNT and CDR2 YYREEE (reference sequence). V lost 5 bases to trimming and J lost 2 bases, with 15 bases between them. The CDR3 extends over 15 amino acids. Here the CDR3 DNA reads TGTGCCAGCAGGTCCCGGGACCGGCTCACAGATACGCAGTATTTT. Translated, it gives CASRSRDRLTDTQYF.

The chain employs TRBV19 and TRBJ2-7; D is ambiguous. Germline values: CDR1 LNHDA, CDR2 SQIVND (reference sequence). This CDR3 has 13 amino acids. The V gene lost 3 bases and the J gene lost 4 bases, with 10 bases spanning the gap. CDR3 sequence reads: CASSMETQYEQYF. The CDR3 DNA is TGTGCCAGTAGTATGGAGACACAATACGAGCAGTACTTC.

The chain joins TRBV30 to TRBJ2-3; D might be TRBD1 (5 bases). CDR1 GTSNPN and CDR2 SVGIG come from the germline V gene (reference sequence). V lost 2 bases to trimming and J lost 1 base, with 7 bases between them. The CDR3 runs to 13 residues. CDR3 region: CAWSTGRTDTQYF. The DNA of the CDR3 is TGTGCCTGGAGTACAGGACGCACAGATACGCAGTATTTT.

The chain uses TRBV6-2 or TRBV6-3 and TRBJ2-6, with D unclear. The CDR3 has 14 residues. Trimming left V 4 bases short and J 2 bases short, with 6 bases between. The germline gives CDR1 MNHEY, CDR2 SVGEGT. The DNA of the CDR3 is TGTGCCAGCAGTTCAACCCCTGGGGCCAACGTCCTGACTTTC. Translated: CASSSTPGANVLTF.

The gene calls are TRBV9 and TRBJ2-1; no clear D. The CDR3 covers 17 residues. Per the germline V gene, CDR1 is SGDLS and CDR2 is YYNGEE. V was clipped by 0 bases and J by 0 bases, with 13 bases between them. CDR3 amino acids: CASSVAERTYSYNEQFF. The CDR3 region has the DNA TGTGCCAGCAGCGTAGCTGAAAGGACCTACTCCTACAATGAGCAGTTCTTC.

This sequence joins TRBV27 and TRBJ1-1; 9 bases are shared with TRBD1. The CDR3 covers 15 residues. The trim removed 6 bases at V and 0 bases at J, leaving 5 bases unmatched. Germline V gene sequence: CDR1 MNHEY, CDR2 SMNVEV (reference sequence). Written as DNA, the CDR3 is TGTGCCAGCAGCCAGGGACAGGGAATGAACACTGAAGCTTTCTTT. Its translation: CASSQGQGMNTEAFF.

This chain connects TRBV10-1 to TRBJ1-1; 8 nucleotides align to TRBD1. Germline V gene lookup returns CDR1 WNHNN and CDR2 SYGVQD (reference sequence). The CDR3 sequence is 12 residues long. V shed 6 bases, J shed 8 bases, and the junction held 5 bases outside the gene matches. The CDR3 loop is CASSADRAEAFF. The CDR3 DNA follows: TGCGCCAGCAGCGCGGACAGGGCGGAAGCTTTCTTT.

The rearrangement joins TRBV20-1 to TRBJ1-6; the D gene is possibly TRBD1 (6 bases). The ends were cut back, 2 bases at V and 10 bases at J, with 18 bases in the middle. The germline V gene encodes CDR1 DFQATT and CDR2 SNEGSKA (reference sequence). The CDR3 is 15 amino acids. Here the CDR3 reads CSARSQTGIGSPLHF. The CDR3 DNA reads as TGCAGTGCTAGATCTCAAACAGGGATAGGATCACCCCTCCACTTT.

The chain joins TRBV29-1 to TRBJ1-2; no clear D. The CDR3 length is 11 residues. V shed 4 bases and J shed 8 bases, with 11 bases lying between them. CDR1 is SQVTM, CDR2 ANQGSEA, per germline. CDR3 nucleotide sequence: TGCAGCGTTGGGCTTCGGGAAGGCTACACCTTC. It encodes CSVGLREGYTF.

This chain uses TRBV12-3 or TRBV12-4 with TRBJ2-1; D ambiguous. V gave up 3 bases and J gave up 8 bases, with 14 bases separating them. This CDR3 comprises 14 residues. Here the CDR3 reads CASSFFRSGDEQFF. CDR3 in DNA: TGTGCCAGCAGTTTCTTTCGTTCCGGAGATGAGCAGTTCTTC.

The chain couples TRBV21-1 to TRBJ2-1. TRBV21-1 is a pseudogene. The CDR3 runs 14 residues. The CDR3, as DNA: TGTGCCAGCAGCAAAGGGCCGGCCTACAATGAGCAGTTCTTC. It translates to CASSKGPAYNEQFF.